This is a list of T cell receptor beta chains from one sample in a study of blood T cell repertoires in COVID-19. Repertoires were generated with immunoSEQ multiplex PCR, while TCRdb's copy carries only in-frame clones and drops some. The sample shows about 60,000 clones, 75% to 90% of them seen only once. The sequenced material came from peripheral blood. These receptors were taken from a human donor with active COVID-19. The donor label of this sample is uncertain. The CDR3 runs from the conserved cysteine through the conserved F or W. The D gene is left open where the match is weak. Clone size is shown for a subset of rows, as once, few, many or a class of expanded clone.

CDR3 length: 14
clone size: -
D gene: TRBD1
J gene: TRBJ1-6
V gene: TRBV9
CDR3 DNA: TGTGCCAGCACCGACAGGGCGTCAAATTCACCCCTCCACTTT
CDR3 protein: CASTDRASNSPLHF

CDR3 length: 14
clone size: many
D gene: -
J gene: TRBJ1-2
V gene: TRBV7-9
CDR3 DNA: TGTGCCAGCAGCTTAGAAAGACAGGTCGGTGGCTACACCTTC
CDR3 protein: CASSLERQVGGYTF

CDR3 length: 16
clone size: -
D gene: TRBD2
J gene: TRBJ2-1
V gene: TRBV3-1/TRBV3-2
CDR3 DNA: TGTGCCAGCAGCTCCTACGGGGGGGGCCTCCGCGATGAGCAGTTCTTC
CDR3 protein: CASSSYGGGLRDEQFF

CDR3 length: 13
clone size: -
D gene: -
J gene: TRBJ2-7
V gene: TRBV3-1/TRBV3-2
CDR3 DNA: TGTGCCAGCAGCCAAGATTGGGGAGGCGAGCAGTACTTC
CDR3 protein: CASSQDWGGEQYF

CDR3 length: 17
clone size: -
D gene: TRBD2
J gene: TRBJ2-7
V gene: TRBV7-2
CDR3 DNA: TGTGCCAGCAGCGACGGACTAGCGGGAGTTCGGCCCTACGAGCAGTACTTC
CDR3 protein: CASSDGLAGVRPYEQYF

CDR3 length: 13
clone size: -
D gene: TRBD2
J gene: TRBJ2-3
V gene: TRBV10-3
CDR3 DNA: TGTGCCATCAGCAAGCGGGAGACCGATACGCAGTATTTT
CDR3 protein: CAISKRETDTQYF

CDR3 length: 14
clone size: -
D gene: TRBD1
J gene: TRBJ1-1
V gene: TRBV6-5
CDR3 DNA: TGTGCCAGCAGTATGGGACAGGGGAGGACTGAAGCTTTCTTT
CDR3 protein: CASSMGQGRTEAFF

CDR3 length: 15
clone size: -
D gene: TRBD2
J gene: TRBJ2-5
V gene: TRBV6-5
CDR3 DNA: TGTGCCAGCAGTTATGCGGGGGGGGAACAAGAGACCCAGTACTTC
CDR3 protein: CASSYAGGEQETQYF

CDR3 length: 14
clone size: -
D gene: -
J gene: TRBJ1-2
V gene: TRBV6-5
CDR3 DNA: TGTGCCAGCAGTTACGCAAGTGACAGCTATGGCTACACCTTC
CDR3 protein: CASSYASDSYGYTF

CDR3 length: 20
clone size: -
D gene: -
J gene: TRBJ1-4
V gene: TRBV5-1
CDR3 DNA: TGCGCCAGCAGCTTGGTAACCGGGACACGACCCTTAGCTCATGATGAAAAACTGTTTTTT
CDR3 protein: CASSLVTGTRPLAHDEKLFF

CDR3 length: 17
clone size: -
D gene: -
J gene: TRBJ2-1
V gene: TRBV24-1
CDR3 DNA: TGTGCCACCAGTGAGAAAGTCGTAGGGGCAGGGGTCTATGAGCAGTTCTTC
CDR3 protein: CATSEKVVGAGVYEQFF

CDR3 length: 13
clone size: -
D gene: -
J gene: TRBJ1-1
V gene: TRBV28
CDR3 DNA: TGTGCCAGCAGTCCCGTTAGACGGGCTGAAGCTTTCTTT
CDR3 protein: CASSPVRRAEAFF

CDR3 length: 14
clone size: few
D gene: -
J gene: TRBJ2-1
V gene: TRBV27
CDR3 DNA: TGTGCCAGCAGTTTGGGGGGAGGAAGCAATGAGCAGTTCTTC
CDR3 protein: CASSLGGGSNEQFF

CDR3 length: 14
clone size: few
D gene: -
J gene: TRBJ2-7
V gene: TRBV5-4
CDR3 DNA: TGTGCCAGCAGCTTGGACGGGGTTCGGTACGAGCAGTACTTC
CDR3 protein: CASSLDGVRYEQYF

CDR3 length: 14
clone size: -
D gene: -
J gene: TRBJ2-7
V gene: TRBV3-1/TRBV3-2
CDR3 DNA: TGTGCCAGCAGCCAAGGGTCCGGTTCCTACGAGCAGTACTTC
CDR3 protein: CASSQGSGSYEQYF

CDR3 length: 14
clone size: -
D gene: TRBD2
J gene: TRBJ2-7
V gene: TRBV7-2
CDR3 DNA: TGTGCCAGCAAAGCTAGCGGGACCTCCTACGAGCAGTACTTC
CDR3 protein: CASKASGTSYEQYF

CDR3 length: 16
clone size: -
D gene: TRBD1
J gene: TRBJ1-2
V gene: TRBV4-2
CDR3 DNA: TGTGCCAGCAGTCAGTCCCGGGACAGGGGGGACTATGGCTACACCTTC
CDR3 protein: CASSQSRDRGDYGYTF

CDR3 length: 13
clone size: -
D gene: TRBD1
J gene: TRBJ2-1
V gene: TRBV6-6
CDR3 DNA: TGTGCCAGCAGCCGGGACAGCTACAATGAGCAGTTCTTC
CDR3 protein: CASSRDSYNEQFF

CDR3 length: 16
clone size: -
D gene: TRBD1
J gene: TRBJ1-4
V gene: TRBV9
CDR3 DNA: TGTGCCAGCAGCTGGGGACAGGGGGCAACTAATGAAAAACTGTTTTTT
CDR3 protein: CASSWGQGATNEKLFF

CDR3 length: 14
clone size: -
D gene: -
J gene: TRBJ1-1
V gene: TRBV29-1
CDR3 DNA: TGCAGCGTTGAAGGACAGCGACCGTCAACTGAAGCTTTCTTT
CDR3 protein: CSVEGQRPSTEAFF

CDR3 length: 15
clone size: once
D gene: TRBD1
J gene: TRBJ2-5
V gene: TRBV14
CDR3 DNA: TGTGCCAGCAGCCAAGTAACAGGGGGCTTGAAGACCCAGTACTTC
CDR3 protein: CASSQVTGGLKTQYF

CDR3 length: 17
clone size: once
D gene: TRBD2
J gene: TRBJ2-3
V gene: TRBV30
CDR3 DNA: TGTGCCTGGAGTTCCCCCGGACTAGCGGGGTACACAGATACGCAGTATTTT
CDR3 protein: CAWSSPGLAGYTDTQYF

CDR3 length: 13
clone size: -
D gene: TRBD2
J gene: TRBJ2-2
V gene: TRBV6-6
CDR3 DNA: TGTGCCAGCAAACTAGCGGGGGCCGGGGAGCTGTTTTTT
CDR3 protein: CASKLAGAGELFF

CDR3 length: 19
clone size: -
D gene: TRBD2
J gene: TRBJ2-5
V gene: TRBV11-3
CDR3 DNA: TGTGCCAGCAGCTCAAAAGGACTAGCGGGAGGGAGGTACCAAGAGACCCAGTACTTC
CDR3 protein: CASSSKGLAGGRYQETQYF

CDR3 length: 15
clone size: -
D gene: -
J gene: TRBJ1-1
V gene: TRBV9
CDR3 DNA: TGTGCCAGCAGCGTCGGGACACTTGGGGACACTGAAGCTTTCTTT
CDR3 protein: CASSVGTLGDTEAFF

CDR3 length: 15
clone size: -
D gene: TRBD2
J gene: TRBJ2-5
V gene: TRBV6-5
CDR3 DNA: TGTGCCAGCAGGCTAGGACTAGCGGAGAAAGAGACCCAGTACTTC
CDR3 protein: CASRLGLAEKETQYF

CDR3 length: 15
clone size: -
D gene: -
J gene: TRBJ1-1
V gene: TRBV7-9
CDR3 DNA: TGTGCCAGCAGCGTAATCCCCCCGGTTAACACTGAAGCTTTCTTT
CDR3 protein: CASSVIPPVNTEAFF

CDR3 length: 15
clone size: -
D gene: TRBD2
J gene: TRBJ2-3
V gene: TRBV7-2
CDR3 DNA: TGTGCCGCCCGAGCTAGCGGGAGGGTTACAGATACGCAGTATTTT
CDR3 protein: CAARASGRVTDTQYF

CDR3 length: 13
clone size: -
D gene: -
J gene: TRBJ2-3
V gene: TRBV12-3/TRBV12-4
CDR3 DNA: TGTGCCAGCAGTTTAATGGGGAGGGATACGCAGTATTTT
CDR3 protein: CASSLMGRDTQYF

CDR3 length: 13
clone size: -
D gene: -
J gene: TRBJ1-6
V gene: TRBV30
CDR3 DNA: TGTGCCTGGGGGGGGAGTGGAGATTCACCCCTCCACTTT
CDR3 protein: CAWGGSGDSPLHF

CDR3 length: 15
clone size: once
D gene: -
J gene: TRBJ2-1
V gene: TRBV6-5
CDR3 DNA: TGTGCCAGCAGTTACTCTAGCGAATATTACAATGAGCAGTTCTTC
CDR3 protein: CASSYSSEYYNEQFF

CDR3 length: 13
clone size: -
D gene: -
J gene: TRBJ2-4
V gene: TRBV7-2
CDR3 DNA: TGTGCCAGCAGCTTAGGTCCTCAAAACATTCAGTACTTC
CDR3 protein: CASSLGPQNIQYF

CDR3 length: 14
clone size: -
D gene: TRBD1
J gene: TRBJ1-6
V gene: TRBV5-1
CDR3 DNA: TGCGCCAGCAGCTTGACAGGGGTTAATTCACCCCTCCACTTT
CDR3 protein: CASSLTGVNSPLHF